This entry lists 29 T cell receptor beta chains sequenced from one sample in a study of T cells in narcolepsy. Repertoires were generated with immunoSEQ multiplex PCR, while TCRdb's copy carries only in-frame clones and drops some. Among approximately 30,000 clones listed, 65% to 85% were seen once. Material: memory (CD45RA-) CD4+ T cells from blood. The source of these receptors is a human donor in good health.

J is TRBJ1-6 and V is TRBV6-5, with D possibly being TRBD1 (5 bases). The V gene lost 8 bases and the J gene lost 10 bases, with 12 bases spanning the gap. From germline, CDR1 is MNHEY and CDR2 SVGAGI. This CDR3 has 12 residues. The CDR3 bases are TGTGCCAGCCGGGACTGGGCATCACCCCTCCACTTT. Translation: CASRDWASPLHF.

CDR3 protein: CASSLAIGELFF. As DNA, the CDR3 is TGTGCCAGCAGCTTAGCGATAGGGGAGCTGTTTTTT. The rearrangement links TRBV11-2 to TRBJ2-2; D unclear. Germline CDR1 SGHAT, CDR2 FQNNGV. V was shortened by 1 base and J by 8 bases, with 5 bases between the two germline ends. The CDR3 loop spans 12 amino acids.

The J gene is TRBJ2-2, the V gene TRBV5-4; tentatively, D is TRBD1 (5 bases). The CDR3 is made up of 15 amino acids. Germline CDR1 reads SGHNT; CDR2 reads YYREEE (reference sequence). Deletions cut 3 bases from V and 3 bases from J, with 12 bases between. The CDR3 coding sequence is TGTGCCAGCAGCTCAAGACAGAGCTACACCGGGGAGCTGTTTTTT. This encodes CASSSRQSYTGELFF.

This clone came up a few times. The gene calls are TRBV28 and TRBJ1-3; a possible D gene is TRBD1 (5 bases). V was cut by 5 bases and J by 4 bases, with 15 bases left in between. Germline CDR1 and CDR2: MDHEN and SYDVKM. This CDR3 is built from 15 residues. This CDR3 reads CASSRTGVLGNTIYF. CDR3 sequence (DNA): TGTGCCAGCAGTCGTACAGGTGTATTGGGAAACACCATATATTTT.

By share, this clone counts as medium-sized. This chain connects TRBV7-3 to TRBJ2-7; possibly TRBD2 for D (5 bases). The CDR3 has 13 amino acids. Germline V gene sequence: CDR1 SGHTA, CDR2 FQGTGA. V gave up 5 bases and J gave up 2 bases, with 10 bases separating them. The CDR3 reads CASSRSGTYEQYF. The CDR3 DNA sequence: TGTGCCAGCAGCCGCAGCGGTACCTACGAGCAGTACTTC.

The V gene is TRBV18, the J gene TRBJ2-5; 10 nucleotides agree with TRBD2. Germline V gene data show CDR1 as KGHSH and CDR2 as LQKENI. J lost 5 bases, V lost 0 bases, and 12 bases had no gene match. The CDR3 length is 18 residues. CDR3 bases: TGTGCCAGCTCACCACCCCCTGGGCGAGCGGGGGGGCCGGAGACCCAGTACTTC. Translation: CASSPPPGRAGGPETQYF.

The chain recombines TRBV4-3 with TRBJ2-5, with 16 bases that match TRBD2. CDR3 length: 19 amino acids. Germline V gene lookup returns CDR1 LGHNA and CDR2 YSLEER. The junction had 9 bases not matched to a gene; V was cut back by 0 bases and J by 5 bases. The CDR3 sequence is CASSQEEGTSGGARETQYF. The CDR3 DNA is TGCGCCAGCAGCCAAGAGGAGGGGACTAGCGGGGGGGCTCGGGAGACCCAGTACTTC.

V and J are TRBV9 and TRBJ2-7; tentatively, D is TRBD2 (5 bases). V dropped 0 bases and J dropped 3 bases, with 10 bases sitting between them. The length of the CDR3 is 14 residues. In germline, CDR1 is SGDLS, CDR2 YYNGEE. The CDR3: CASSVARTGYEQYF. The CDR3 DNA reads TGTGCCAGCAGCGTAGCAAGGACTGGCTACGAGCAGTACTTC.

This chain links TRBV19 with TRBJ2-3; 7 nucleotides line up with TRBD1. Unmatched junction bases numbered 7, after V lost 9 bases and J lost 1 base. Germline values: CDR1 LNHDA, CDR2 SQIVND (reference sequence). CDR3 size: 14 residues. The CDR3, as DNA: TGTGCCAGCGCACCGGACAGGCGCACAGATACGCAGTATTTT. Its translation is CASAPDRRTDTQYF.

The chain uses TRBV7-8 and TRBJ2-5; D call uncertain. The CDR3 contains 14 residues. The germline CDR1 and CDR2 sequences are SGHVS and FQNEAQ. V shed 3 bases and J shed 3 bases, with 11 bases lying between them. In nucleotides, the CDR3 is TGTGCCAGCAGCTTGGGCCACGGTGAAGAGACCCAGTACTTC. Encoded protein: CASSLGHGEETQYF.

J is TRBJ1-1 and V is TRBV4-1; no definite D call. Trimming shortened V by 7 bases and J by 4 bases, and 13 bases separated the two germline ends. The CDR3 runs to 13 residues. CDR1 and CDR2 (germline): MGHRA, YSYEKL. The CDR3 sequence: CASTRPGSTEAFF. The CDR3 nucleotides are TGCGCCAGCACCCGACCTGGATCCACTGAAGCTTTCTTT.

The chain carries TRBV10-2 and TRBJ1-6, with a tentative D call TRBD1 (6 bases). V dropped 3 bases and J dropped 4 bases, with 10 bases sitting between them. This CDR3 has 15 amino acids. The germline gives CDR1 WSHSY, CDR2 SAAADI. In DNA, the CDR3 is TGCGCCAGCAGTGACCTCACAGGGTATAATTCACCCCTCCACTTT. This codes for CASSDLTGYNSPLHF.

This clone was counted a few times. The chain couples TRBV6-1 to TRBJ1-6; TRBD1 matches 8 bases. The V gene's germline CDR1 is MNHNS and CDR2 SASEGT. Trimming removed 2 bases from V and 11 bases from J; junction bases left unmatched: 8. The CDR3 loop spans 15 amino acids. CDR3 DNA: TGTGCCAGCAGTGAACAGACAGGGGAATGGCCACCCCTCCACTTT. It yields the protein CASSEQTGEWPPLHF.

This clone came up once. The chain couples TRBV5-1 to TRBJ1-2; maybe TRBD1 (5 bases). V gave up 0 bases and J gave up 6 bases, with 15 bases separating them. Germline values: CDR1 SGHRS, CDR2 YFSETQ. This CDR3 has 15 amino acids. The CDR3 DNA follows: TGCGCCAGCAGCTTGGCCTATCGTCCGGGGGATGGCTACACCTTC. It translates to CASSLAYRPGDGYTF. The variable domain in full, with the rest retrieved from reference TRBV5-1 and TRBJ1-2, is KAGVTQTPRYLIKTRGQQVTLSCSPISGHRSVSWYQQTPGQGLQFLFEYFSETQRNKGNFPGRFSGRQFSNSRSEMNVSTLELGDSALYLCASSLAYRPGDGYTFGSGTRLTVV.

This chain uses TRBV7-9 with TRBJ1-2; D might be TRBD1 (5 bases). Germline values: CDR1 SEHNR, CDR2 FQNEAQ (reference sequence). Trimming took 1 base from V and 3 from J, leaving 12 bases between them. The CDR3 extends over 15 amino acids. The CDR3 DNA reads TGTGCCAGCAGCTTAGTTGAGGGACTGGACTATGGCTACACCTTC. Its translation: CASSLVEGLDYGYTF.

This clone turned up a few times. The chain is built from TRBV7-9 and TRBJ2-7, with D perhaps TRBD1 (5 bases). This CDR3 region has 12 residues. Germline CDR1 reads SEHNR; CDR2 reads FQNEAQ (reference sequence). Trimming shortened V by 4 bases and J by 5 bases, and 9 bases separated the two germline ends. CDR3 amino acids: CASSSGLHEQYF. The CDR3 DNA reads as TGTGCCAGCAGCTCAGGGTTGCACGAGCAGTACTTC.

The gene calls are TRBV27 and TRBJ2-7; D is uncertain. V was pared by 5 bases and J by 0 bases, with 8 bases between. This CDR3 is built from 13 residues. Per germline, CDR1 MNHEY and CDR2 SMNVEV (reference sequence). In DNA, the CDR3 is TGTGCCAGCAGTCCCAGGCTCTCCTACGAGCAGTACTTC. It encodes CASSPRLSYEQYF.

In its sample, this clone is medium-sized. The chain employs TRBV5-4 and TRBJ2-2, with a tentative D call TRBD2 (5 bases). Trimming cost V 4 bases and J 0 bases, with 7 bases left between them. The CDR3 sequence is 14 residues long. The germline gives CDR1 SGHNT, CDR2 YYREEE (reference sequence). The CDR3 coding sequence is TGTGCCAGCAGCGGGGAGCCGAACACCGGGGAGCTGTTTTTT. The encoded protein is CASSGEPNTGELFF.

CDR3 residues: CASSFTAGKNTGELFF. The CDR3 bases are TGCGCCAGCAGCTTCACGGCGGGGAAGAACACCGGGGAGCTGTTTTTT. The gene calls are TRBV5-1 and TRBJ2-2, with a tentative D call TRBD2 (6 bases). The CDR3 sequence is 16 residues long. V shed 2 bases and J shed 1 base, with 12 bases lying between them. The germline gives CDR1 SGHRS, CDR2 YFSETQ.

This chain links TRBV4-2 with TRBJ2-2, with 9 bases fitting TRBD2. CDR3 size: 16 residues. CDR1 is LGHNA and CDR2 is YNFKEQ in the germline V gene. V was pared by 0 bases and J by 7 bases, with 6 bases of the junction left unmatched. CDR3 protein: CASSQEASGKHGELFF. The CDR3 region has the DNA TGTGCCAGCAGCCAAGAAGCTAGCGGGAAGCACGGGGAGCTGTTTTTT.

This clone is a singleton in its sample. This chain connects TRBV6-5 to TRBJ1-2, with 7 bases that match TRBD1. There are 13 residues in the CDR3. The V gene end was trimmed by 4 bases and the J gene end by 7 bases; junction bases not matched to a gene: 6. Germline-derived CDR1 and CDR2 are MNHEY and SVGAGI. CDR3 nucleotides: TGTGCCAGCAGTTTCCGACAGGGCGGTGGCTACACCTTC. Its protein product is CASSFRQGGGYTF.

The rearrangement uses TRBV6-1 and TRBJ1-1, with D perhaps matching TRBD1 (5 bases). V was trimmed by 2 bases and J by 5 bases, leaving 15 bases between them. Germline V lookup: CDR1 MNHNS, CDR2 SASEGT. The CDR3 runs 15 residues. In nucleotides, the CDR3 is TGTGCCAGCAGTGAATCATGGGGCGCCTGGACTGAAGCTTTCTTT. It translates to CASSESWGAWTEAFF.

The J gene is TRBJ2-5, the V gene TRBV5-8, with D possibly being TRBD2 (6 bases). The CDR3 extends over 16 amino acids. The germline V gene has CDR1 SGHTS and CDR2 YDEGEE. Trimming shortened V by 4 bases and J by 4 bases, and 20 bases separated the two germline ends. The DNA of the CDR3 is TGTGCCAGCAGCCGGAGGGAAGGGGAGTTAGCAGAGACCCAGTACTTC. Translating gives CASSRREGELAETQYF. Full variable domain (remainder filled in from reference TRBV5-8 and TRBJ2-5): EAGVTQSPTHLIKTRGQQATLRCSPISGHTSVYWYQQALGLGLQFLLWYDEGEERNRGNFPPRFSGRQFPNYSSELNVNALELEDSALYLCASSRREGELAETQYFGPGTRLLVL.

The chain has TRBV10-2 and TRBJ2-1; the D call may be TRBD1 or TRBD2 (6 bases each). The V gene's germline CDR1 is WSHSY and CDR2 SAAADI. Trimming left V 3 bases short and J 7 bases short, with 28 bases between. The CDR3 extends over 19 amino acids. The CDR3: CASSEITGLWGDKRNEQFF. For the CDR3, the DNA is TGCGCCAGCAGTGAAATTACAGGGTTGTGGGGGGATAAAAGGAATGAGCAGTTCTTC.

The CDR3 nucleotides read TGCGCCAGCAGCTTGGCAGCGGGGGCGGGCACAGATACGCAGTATTTT. It translates to CASSLAAGAGTDTQYF. The gene calls are TRBV5-1 and TRBJ2-3; 8 nucleotides agree with TRBD2. V shed 0 bases, J shed 1 base, and the junction held 4 bases outside the gene matches. Germline CDR1 SGHRS, CDR2 YFSETQ. The CDR3 contains 16 residues.

This rearrangement joins TRBV28 to TRBJ1-2, with D hard to call. Germline V gives CDR1 MDHEN, CDR2 SYDVKM. The CDR3 length is 14 residues. Deletions cut 1 base from V and 2 bases from J, with 8 bases between. As DNA, the CDR3 is TGTGCCAGCAGTTTATATCAAGGGAACTATGGCTACACCTTC. Encoded protein: CASSLYQGNYGYTF.

The rearrangement joins TRBV7-9 to TRBJ1-1; 12 bases fit TRBD1. V lost 3 bases to trimming and J lost 6 bases; unmatched junction nucleotides: 11. CDR3 length equals 17 residues. Germline-derived CDR1 and CDR2 are SEHNR and FQNEAQ (reference sequence). The CDR3 spells CASSFHRDRGRGAEAFF. The CDR3 DNA reads TGTGCCAGCAGCTTCCACCGGGACAGGGGGCGGGGAGCTGAAGCTTTCTTT.

The rearrangement joins TRBV28 to TRBJ2-1; 7 bases map to TRBD1. Per the germline V gene, CDR1 is MDHEN and CDR2 is SYDVKM. Germline trimming cut 4 bases from V and 0 bases from J; bases unmatched to any gene: 15. The CDR3 totals 19 residues. As DNA, the CDR3 is TGTGCCAGCAGTTCGTCACCTGGTCTTGGGACAGCCTCCTACAATGAGCAGTTCTTC. Protein: CASSSSPGLGTASYNEQFF.

The chain has TRBV5-1 and TRBJ2-5, with D maybe TRBD2 (5 bases). The assigned J gene may be wrong: the sequence end matches TRBJ2-7 better. Germline CDR1 reads SGHRS; CDR2 reads YFSETQ. This CDR3 is built from 14 residues. CDR3 amino acids: CASSLDGRGYEQYF. The CDR3 coding sequence is TGCGCCAGCAGCTTGGACGGACGGGGTTACGAGCAGTACTTC.